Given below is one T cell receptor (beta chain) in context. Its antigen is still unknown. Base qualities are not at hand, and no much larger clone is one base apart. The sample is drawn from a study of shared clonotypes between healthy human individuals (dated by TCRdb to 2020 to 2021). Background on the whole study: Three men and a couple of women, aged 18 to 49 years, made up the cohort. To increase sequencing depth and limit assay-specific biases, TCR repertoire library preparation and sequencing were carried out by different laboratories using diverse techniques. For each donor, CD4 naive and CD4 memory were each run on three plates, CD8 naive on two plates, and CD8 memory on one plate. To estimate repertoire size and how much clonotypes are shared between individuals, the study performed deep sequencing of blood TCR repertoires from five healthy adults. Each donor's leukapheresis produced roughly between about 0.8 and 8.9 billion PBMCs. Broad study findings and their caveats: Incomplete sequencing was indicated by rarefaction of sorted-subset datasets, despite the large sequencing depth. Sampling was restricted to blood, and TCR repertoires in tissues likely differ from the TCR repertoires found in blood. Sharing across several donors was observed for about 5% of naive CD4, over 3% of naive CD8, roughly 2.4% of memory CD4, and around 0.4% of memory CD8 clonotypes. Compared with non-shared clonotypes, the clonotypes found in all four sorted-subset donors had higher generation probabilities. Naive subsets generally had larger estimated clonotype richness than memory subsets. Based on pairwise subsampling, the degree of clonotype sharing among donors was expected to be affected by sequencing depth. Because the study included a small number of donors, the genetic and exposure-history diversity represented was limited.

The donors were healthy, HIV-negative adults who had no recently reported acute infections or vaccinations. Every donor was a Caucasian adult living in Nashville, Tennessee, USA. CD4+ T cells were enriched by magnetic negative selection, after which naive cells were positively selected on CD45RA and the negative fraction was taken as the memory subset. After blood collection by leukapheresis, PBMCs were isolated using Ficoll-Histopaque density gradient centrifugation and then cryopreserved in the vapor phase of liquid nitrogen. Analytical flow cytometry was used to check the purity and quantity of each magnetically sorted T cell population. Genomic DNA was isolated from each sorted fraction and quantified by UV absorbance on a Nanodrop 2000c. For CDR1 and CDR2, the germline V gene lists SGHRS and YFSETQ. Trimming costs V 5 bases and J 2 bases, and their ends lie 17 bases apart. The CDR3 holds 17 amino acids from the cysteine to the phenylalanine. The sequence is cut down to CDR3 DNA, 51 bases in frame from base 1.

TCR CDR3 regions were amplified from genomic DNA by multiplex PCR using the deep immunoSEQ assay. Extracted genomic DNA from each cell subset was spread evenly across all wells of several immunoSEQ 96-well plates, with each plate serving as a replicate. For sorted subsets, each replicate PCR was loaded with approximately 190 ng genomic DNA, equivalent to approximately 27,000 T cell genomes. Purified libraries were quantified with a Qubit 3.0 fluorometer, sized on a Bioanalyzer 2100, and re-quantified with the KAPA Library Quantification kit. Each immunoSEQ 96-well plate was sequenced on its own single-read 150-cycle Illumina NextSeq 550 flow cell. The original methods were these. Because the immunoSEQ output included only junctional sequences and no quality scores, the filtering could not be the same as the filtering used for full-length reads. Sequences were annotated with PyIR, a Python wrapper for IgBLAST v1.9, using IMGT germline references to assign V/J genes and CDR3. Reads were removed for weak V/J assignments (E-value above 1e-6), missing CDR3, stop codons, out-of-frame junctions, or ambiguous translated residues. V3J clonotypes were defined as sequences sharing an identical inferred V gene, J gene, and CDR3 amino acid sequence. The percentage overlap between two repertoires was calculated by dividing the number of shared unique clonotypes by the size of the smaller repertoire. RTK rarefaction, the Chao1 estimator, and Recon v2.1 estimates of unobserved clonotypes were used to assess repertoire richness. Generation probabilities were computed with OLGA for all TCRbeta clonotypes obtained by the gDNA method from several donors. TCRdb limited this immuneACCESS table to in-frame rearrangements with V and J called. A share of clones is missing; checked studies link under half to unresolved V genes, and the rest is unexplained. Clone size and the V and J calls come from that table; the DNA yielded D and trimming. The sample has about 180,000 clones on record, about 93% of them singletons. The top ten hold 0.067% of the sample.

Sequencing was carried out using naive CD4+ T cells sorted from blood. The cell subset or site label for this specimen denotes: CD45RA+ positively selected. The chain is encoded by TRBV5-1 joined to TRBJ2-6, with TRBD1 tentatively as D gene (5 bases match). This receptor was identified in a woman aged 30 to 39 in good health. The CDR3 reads CASSAEWGVAGANVLTF. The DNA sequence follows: TGCGCCAGCAGTGCTGAGTGGGGCGTAGCTGGGGCCAACGTCCTGACTTTC.